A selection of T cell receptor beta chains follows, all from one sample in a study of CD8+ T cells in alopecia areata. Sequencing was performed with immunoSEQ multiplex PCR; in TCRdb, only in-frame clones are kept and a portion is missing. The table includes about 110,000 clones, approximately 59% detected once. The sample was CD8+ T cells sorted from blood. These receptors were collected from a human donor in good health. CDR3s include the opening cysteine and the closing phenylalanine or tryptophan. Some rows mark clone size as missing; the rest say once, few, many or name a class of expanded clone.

CAWKSGGASAPLHF	-	TRBV30
CASSLSSGGLYYNEQFF	-	TRBV27
CASSYQKTQYF	-	TRBV6-6
CASSLEDREIYEQYF	-	TRBV5-6
CASSSPQGGTDTQYF	-	TRBV5-4
CASSLGRDRRTNEQFF	few	TRBV13
CSVDGTAYGYTF	few	TRBV29-1
CASSLAGWTTDTQYF	-	TRBV11-2
CASSLGGDTEAFF	-	TRBV27
CASSVADDGGQYF	-	TRBV9
CSVEGGNWADTQYF	-	TRBV29-1
CASSLVTGELFF	-	TRBV27
CASSPGQGLEAFF	-	TRBV4-1
CASSYASLAVEQFF	-	TRBV18
CASSLPPPSGGDPVAEQYF	-	TRBV4-2
CASSLGTGIEAFF	-	TRBV27
CAWSVDSNQPQHF	-	TRBV30
CSVERGWSEAQYF	-	TRBV29-1
CASSWSSGANVLTF	many	TRBV6-5
CASSYLGAHEQYF	-	TRBV27
CASSVMDYGYTF	-	TRBV25-1
CASSFLGVAGDVDGYTF	-	TRBV5-4
CASSWVTEQFF	-	TRBV5-6
CASSEGYYGYTF	-	TRBV5-6
CASSLEDGVYNEQFF	-	TRBV5-1
CASSQERAGTQETQYF	-	TRBV4-3
CASSLAGSRTEAFF	-	TRBV27
CASSRYTNTGELFF	-	TRBV7-7
CASSVAGESEQYF	-	TRBV5-1
CASSWGLAEEQYF	-	TRBV13
CASSLSTSGYNEQFF	few	TRBV28
CASRPMELGNYNEQFF	-	TRBV13
CASSLGSGGEAFF	-	TRBV5-6
CASSLGQGGKALHF	-	TRBV5-6
CSVGVFGAEPTYEQYF	few	TRBV29-1
CASSDEVPGGAGELFF	few	TRBV2
CARTGTGNYGYTF	once	TRBV2
CASSIGMSNEQFF	-	TRBV19
CASSQSTGYNYEQYF	-	TRBV23-1
CSVETGTGTEEQYF	-	TRBV29-1
CASSYRGGGRTDTQYF	many	TRBV7-3
CSVEEDRANTEAFF	-	TRBV29-1
CASSLLGQGPYEQYF	-	TRBV5-4
CAFLAGQETQYF	-	TRBV30
CAWEDRVTGDTQYF	-	TRBV30
CASSWGQGITEAFF	-	TRBV7-9
CASSLGDRVKTDTEAFF	-	TRBV5-6
CATSRETGQGYEQFF	-	TRBV15
CASSWGGDEQFF	-	TRBV5-6
CASGQETQYF	few	TRBV27
CASSHSETGSQFF	once	TRBV9
CASSWPSGGPKETQYF	once	TRBV5-6
CASSLKMETQYF	-	TRBV5-1
CASSAEGTAQETQYF	few	TRBV13
CASSLESNYEQYF	-	TRBV5-1
CASSPTSGGDYEQYF	-	TRBV28
CASSLTGTGSEAFF	few	TRBV11-1
CATSRRAEGQETQYF	-	TRBV15